This T cell receptor (beta chain) originates from a study of T cell changes during pregnancy in multiple sclerosis. V dropped 6 bases and J dropped 3 bases, with 15 bases sitting between them. CDR1 is SEHNR, CDR2 FQNEAQ, per germline (reference sequence). The CDR3 is 15 amino acids. Assay used: immunoSEQ multiplex PCR; TCRdb lists only in-frame clones, some missing. The sample lists approximately 50,000 clones, roughly nine tenths occurring once. The rearrangement links TRBV7-9 to TRBJ2-1; weak D call: TRBD2 (5 bases). The clonotype comes from a female donor with multiple sclerosis, enrolled in a pregnancy study. The sample consisted of CD8+ T cells from peripheral blood mononuclear cells, taken after pregnancy. The CDR3: CASRLILDYYNEQFF. Here the CDR3 DNA reads TGTGCCAGCAGGCTCATCCTCGACTACTACAATGAGCAGTTCTTC.